This TCR beta chain was sequenced during a study of blood T cell repertoires in COVID-19. Study-wide context: Both acute and convalescent COVID-19 samples were obtained from the United States, Italy and Spain.

In regard to this clone: Other DNA sequences in this sample translate to the same CDR3.

Trimming took 0 bases from V and 3 from J, leaving 4 bases between them. The CDR3 covers 13 residues. Per germline, CDR1 SGHRS and CDR2 YFSETQ. Only in-frame clones appear in the TCRdb table, and some are missing; sequencing was by immunoSEQ multiplex PCR. The sample carries about 220,000 clones, 65% to 90% recorded once. The receptor was derived from a man aged 50 or older with active or convalescent COVID-19. The sequenced sample consisted of peripheral blood. This chain connects TRBV5-1 to TRBJ2-1; no clear D. CDR3 DNA: TGCGCCAGCAGCTTGGCCAGCTACAATGAGCAGTTCTTC. Protein sequence: CASSLASYNEQFF.